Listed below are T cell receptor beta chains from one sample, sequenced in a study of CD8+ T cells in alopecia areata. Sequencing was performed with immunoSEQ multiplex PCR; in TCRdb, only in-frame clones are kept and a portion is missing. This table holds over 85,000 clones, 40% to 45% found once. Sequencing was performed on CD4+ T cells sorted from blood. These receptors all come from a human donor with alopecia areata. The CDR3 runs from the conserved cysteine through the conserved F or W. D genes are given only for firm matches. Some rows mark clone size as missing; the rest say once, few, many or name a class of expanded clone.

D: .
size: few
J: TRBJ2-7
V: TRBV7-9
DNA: TGTGCCAGCAGCTTAGGTTCCGATCTCTGGGGTACCTACGAGCAGTACTTC
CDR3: CASSLGSDLWGTYEQYF

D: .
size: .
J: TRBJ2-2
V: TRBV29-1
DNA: TGCAGCGTTGCTCGGGTGAACACCGGGGAGCTGTTTTTT
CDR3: CSVARVNTGELFF

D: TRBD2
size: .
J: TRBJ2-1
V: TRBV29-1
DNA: TGCAGCGTCCCGGGACTAGGTAACAATGAGCAGTTCTTC
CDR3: CSVPGLGNNEQFF

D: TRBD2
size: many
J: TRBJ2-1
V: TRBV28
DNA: TGTGCCAGTACTAGCGGGGGGGCCAATGAGCAGTTCTTC
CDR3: CASTSGGANEQFF

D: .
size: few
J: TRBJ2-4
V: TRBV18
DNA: TGTGCCAGCTCACCACCAGGGGCCAAAAACATTCAGTACTTC
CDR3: CASSPPGAKNIQYF

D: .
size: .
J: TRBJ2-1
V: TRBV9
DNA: TGTGCCAGCAGCGTAGTTAGCGGACACAATGAGCAGTTCTTC
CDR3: CASSVVSGHNEQFF

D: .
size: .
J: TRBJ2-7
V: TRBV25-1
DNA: TGTGCCAGCAGTAAACTAGGGGCCCCCGCGGAGCAGTACTTC
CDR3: CASSKLGAPAEQYF

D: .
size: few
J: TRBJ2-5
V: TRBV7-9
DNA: TGTGCCAGCAGCCGAGAGGGGGGCCGAGAGACCCAGTACTTC
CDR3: CASSREGGRETQYF

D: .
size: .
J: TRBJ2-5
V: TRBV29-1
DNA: TGCAGCGTTGATAGGGGCATTATCTCGGAGACCCAGTACTTC
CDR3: CSVDRGIISETQYF

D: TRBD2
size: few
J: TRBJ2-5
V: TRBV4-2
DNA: TGTGCCAGCAGCCAAGAGGGACTAGTGGTGGAGACCCAGTACTTC
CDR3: CASSQEGLVVETQYF

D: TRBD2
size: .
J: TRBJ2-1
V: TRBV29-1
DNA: TGCAGCGTTGTGGGACTAGCGGGAGGGTCCAATGAGCAGTTCTTC
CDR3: CSVVGLAGGSNEQFF

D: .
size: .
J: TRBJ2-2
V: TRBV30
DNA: TGTGCCTGGAGTTATGGGCCCAACACCGGGGAGCTGTTTTTT
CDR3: CAWSYGPNTGELFF

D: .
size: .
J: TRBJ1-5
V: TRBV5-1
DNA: TGCGCCAGCAGCTTGGCATCCGATCAGCCCCAGCATTTT
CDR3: CASSLASDQPQHF

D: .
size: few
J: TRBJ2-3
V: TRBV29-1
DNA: TGCAGCGCCGGACGCCCAGATACGCAGTATTTT
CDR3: CSAGRPDTQYF

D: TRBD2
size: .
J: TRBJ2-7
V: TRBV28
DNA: TGTGCCAGCCTTCGGGAGGCCACCTACGAGCAGTACTTC
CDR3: CASLREATYEQYF

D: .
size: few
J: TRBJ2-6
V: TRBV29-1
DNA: TGCAGCGTTGAGGCGATCGACAAAGCGGGGGCCAACGTCCTGACTTTC
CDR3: CSVEAIDKAGANVLTF

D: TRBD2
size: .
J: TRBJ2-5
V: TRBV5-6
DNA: TGTGCCAGCAGCTGGACAACTAGCGGGAGATCTGCGCAGTACTTC
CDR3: CASSWTTSGRSAQYF

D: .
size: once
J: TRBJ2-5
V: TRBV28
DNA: TGTGCCAGCAGTTCCGGCGGCAGGACCCAAGAGACCCAGTACTTC
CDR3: CASSSGGRTQETQYF

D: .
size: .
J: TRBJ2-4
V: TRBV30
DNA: TGTGCCTGGGGACAAAAGGGAGGGGGACAAAACATTCAGTACTTC
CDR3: CAWGQKGGGQNIQYF

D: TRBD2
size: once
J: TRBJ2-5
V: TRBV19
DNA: TGTGCCAGTAGTAGCCGGACTAGCGGTGGTCCAGAGACCCAGTACTTC
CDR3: CASSSRTSGGPETQYF

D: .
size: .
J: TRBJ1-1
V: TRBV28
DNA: TGTGCCAGCTGGAGGGCGAACACTGAAGCTTTCTTT
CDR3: CASWRANTEAFF

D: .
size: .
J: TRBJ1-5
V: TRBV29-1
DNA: TGCAGCGTTGCGGGGACGGCGAATCAGCCCCAGCATTTT
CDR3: CSVAGTANQPQHF

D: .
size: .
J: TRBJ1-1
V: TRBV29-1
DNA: TGCAGCGTTGTACGGCGCTTGAACACTGAAGCTTTCTTT
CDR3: CSVVRRLNTEAFF

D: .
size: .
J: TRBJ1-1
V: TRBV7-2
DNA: TGTGCCAGCAGCTTACAGGGGACCAACACTGAAGCTTTCTTT
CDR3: CASSLQGTNTEAFF

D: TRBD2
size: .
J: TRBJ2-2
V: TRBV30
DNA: TGTGCCTGGAGAGGAAGGCGGGAGTACACCGGGGAGCTGTTTTTT
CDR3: CAWRGRREYTGELFF

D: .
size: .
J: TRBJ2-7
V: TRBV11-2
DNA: TGTGCCACCGCGGGTTGGGGTTCCCACGAGCAGTACTTC
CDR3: CATAGWGSHEQYF

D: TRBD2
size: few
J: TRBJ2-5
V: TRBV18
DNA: TGTGCCAGCTCTAACGGACTAGTGGAAGAGACCCAGTACTTC
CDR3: CASSNGLVEETQYF

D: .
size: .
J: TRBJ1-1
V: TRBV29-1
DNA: TGCAGCGTTTACAGGGCAATGAACACTGAAGCTTTCTTT
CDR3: CSVYRAMNTEAFF

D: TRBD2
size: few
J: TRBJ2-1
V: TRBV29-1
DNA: TGCAGCGTACGACTCTCGCAGCGACTAGCGGGGAGAGGGGGTAATGAGCAGTTCTTC
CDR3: CSVRLSQRLAGRGGNEQFF

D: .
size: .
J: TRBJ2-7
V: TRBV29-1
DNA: TGCAGCGGGATCGCAGGGAATTACGAGCAGTACTTC
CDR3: CSGIAGNYEQYF

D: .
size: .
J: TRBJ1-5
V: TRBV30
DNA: TGTGCCTGGTCCAAGGACCTGAATCAGCCCCAGCATTTT
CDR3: CAWSKDLNQPQHF

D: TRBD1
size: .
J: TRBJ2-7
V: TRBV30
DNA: TGTGCCTGGAGTCCGGGACAGGGCTCCTACGAGCAGTACTTC
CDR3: CAWSPGQGSYEQYF

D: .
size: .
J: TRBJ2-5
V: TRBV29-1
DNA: TGCAGCGTTGCCTTGGTAATCCAAGAGACCCAGTACTTC
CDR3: CSVALVIQETQYF

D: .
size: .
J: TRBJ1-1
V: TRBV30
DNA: TGTGCCTGGAGGGAAGGGGGGCGAGACACTGAAGCTTTCTTT
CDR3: CAWREGGRDTEAFF

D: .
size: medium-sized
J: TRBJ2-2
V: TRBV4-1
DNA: TGCGCCAGCAGCCAAGCCTCCCGGGGGAGCTCCACTGGCGGGGAGCTGTTTTTT
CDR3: CASSQASRGSSTGGELFF

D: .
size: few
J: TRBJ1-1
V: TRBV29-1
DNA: TGCAGCGTTGAATTACAGGCGAACACTGAAGCTTTCTTT
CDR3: CSVELQANTEAFF

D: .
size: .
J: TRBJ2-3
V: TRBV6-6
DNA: TGTGCCAGCAGAGTTACAGGAGCCGGATTTTGGGATACGCAGTATTTT
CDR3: CASRVTGAGFWDTQYF

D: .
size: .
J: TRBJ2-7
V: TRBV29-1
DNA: TGCAGCGTTGAAAGGCAGGGAGCCCCCTACGAGCAGTACTTC
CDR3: CSVERQGAPYEQYF

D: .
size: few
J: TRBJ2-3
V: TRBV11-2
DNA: TGTGCCAGCAGCTTAGATGGTGATACGCAGTATTTT
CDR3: CASSLDGDTQYF

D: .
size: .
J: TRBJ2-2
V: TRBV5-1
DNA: TGCGCCAGCAGCGTAGAAGGCGGGGAGCTGTTTTTT
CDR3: CASSVEGGELFF

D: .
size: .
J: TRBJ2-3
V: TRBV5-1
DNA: TGCGCCAGCAGCTTGGAGGGCAGGGTGAATATCGATACGCAGTATTTT
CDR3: CASSLEGRVNIDTQYF

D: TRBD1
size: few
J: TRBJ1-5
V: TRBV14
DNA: TGTGCCAGCAGCCAAAGCAGGGGGTATCAGCCCCAGCATTTT
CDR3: CASSQSRGYQPQHF

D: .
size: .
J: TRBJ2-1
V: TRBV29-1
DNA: TGCAGCGTTCGGGACACTAATTACAATGAGCAGTTCTTC
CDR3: CSVRDTNYNEQFF

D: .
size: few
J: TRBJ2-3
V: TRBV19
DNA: TGTGCCAGTAATGAACACCGCACAGATACGCAGTATTTT
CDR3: CASNEHRTDTQYF

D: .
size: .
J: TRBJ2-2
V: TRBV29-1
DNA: TGCAGCGTTTACAGGCCCACCGGGGAGCTGTTTTTT
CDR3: CSVYRPTGELFF

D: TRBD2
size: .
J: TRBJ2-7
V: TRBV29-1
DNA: TGCAGCGTTGTAGGACTAGCGGGACGCGAGCAGTACTTC
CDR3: CSVVGLAGREQYF

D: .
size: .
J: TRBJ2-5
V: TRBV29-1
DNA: TGCAGCGTTCTTGTCGAGGCCCAAGAGACCCAGTACTTC
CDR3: CSVLVEAQETQYF

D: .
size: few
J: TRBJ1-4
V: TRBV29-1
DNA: TGCAGCGCTGAGAACGGGGCAACTAATGAAAAACTGTTTTTT
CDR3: CSAENGATNEKLFF